This T cell receptor beta chain was sequenced in a study of human T cells and chemical hapten exposure. Study-level information: Slight volume differences across pooled libraries mainly accounted for varying per-sample TCR yields.

Described time point: patch test 3, about 24 weeks after DPC sensitization. The treatment is: therapeutic diphenylcyclopropenone sensitization with weekly scalp DPC. This clonotype has a handful of counts. The antigen remains undetermined. Whole-study results and caveats: Relative to controls, expanded TCRs formed significantly more large CDR3 similarity clusters. DPC sensitization left the count of TCRs above 1 in 1000 unchanged.

For the library, individual cDNA molecules each received unique molecular identifiers. A single record per CDR3 protein comes from TCRdb applying MiXCR to the RACE reads. The profile covers tens of thousands of distinct CDR3 sequences, with approximately 13% appearing a single time and around 2.4% taken by the ten largest. The input for sequencing was whole blood, taken in connection with sensitization to the hapten diphenylcyclopropenone (DPC). The receptor was derived from a man aged 25-45 years with alopecia areata. Some clones in this sample may be carry-over from other donors' samples.

The CDR3 DNA follows: TGCAGCGTGACAGGGGCCTACGAGCAGTACTTC. This encodes CSVTGAYEQYF. V usage is TRBV29-1 and J usage is TRBJ2-7, with TRBD1 matching 8 bases. The trim removed 6 bases at V and 2 bases at J, leaving 0 bases unmatched. The CDR3 runs 11 residues. The germline V gene encodes CDR1 SQVTM and CDR2 ANQGSEA.